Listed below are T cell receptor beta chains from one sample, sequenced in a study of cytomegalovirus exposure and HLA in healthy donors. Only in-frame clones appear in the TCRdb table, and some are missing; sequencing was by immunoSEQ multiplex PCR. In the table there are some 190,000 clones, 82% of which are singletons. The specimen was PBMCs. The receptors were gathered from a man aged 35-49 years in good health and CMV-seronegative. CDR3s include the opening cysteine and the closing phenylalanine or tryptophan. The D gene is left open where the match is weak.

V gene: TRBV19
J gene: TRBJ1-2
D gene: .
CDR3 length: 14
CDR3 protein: CASSTLGLVGGYTF
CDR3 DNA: TGTGCCAGTAGTACTCTCGGACTCGTCGGTGGCTACACCTTC

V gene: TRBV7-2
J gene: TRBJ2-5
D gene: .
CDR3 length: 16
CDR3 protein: CASSLAGGTIQETQYF
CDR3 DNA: TGTGCCAGCAGCTTAGCTGGCGGGACCATCCAAGAGACCCAGTACTTC

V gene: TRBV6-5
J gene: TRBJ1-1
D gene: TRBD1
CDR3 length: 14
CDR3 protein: CASSYQGGYTEAFF
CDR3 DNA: TGTGCCAGCAGTTACCAGGGGGGATACACTGAAGCTTTCTTT

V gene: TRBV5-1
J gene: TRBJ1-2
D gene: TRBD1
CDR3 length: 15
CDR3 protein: CASSLTGTANYGYTF
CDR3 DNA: TGCGCCAGCAGCTTGACCGGGACAGCTAACTATGGCTACACCTTC

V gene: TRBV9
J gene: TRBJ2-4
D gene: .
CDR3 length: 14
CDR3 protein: CASSAPGLVHIQYF
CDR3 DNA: TGTGCCAGCAGCGCGCCGGGACTCGTACACATTCAGTACTTC

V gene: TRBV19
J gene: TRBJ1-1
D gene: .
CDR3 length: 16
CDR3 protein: CASSILLQGSNTEAFF
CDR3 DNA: TGTGCCAGTAGTATCCTCTTACAGGGCTCGAACACTGAAGCTTTCTTT

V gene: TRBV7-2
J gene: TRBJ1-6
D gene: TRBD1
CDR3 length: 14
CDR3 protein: CASSDRDRISPLHF
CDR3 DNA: TGTGCCAGCAGCGACCGGGACAGAATTTCACCCCTCCACTTT

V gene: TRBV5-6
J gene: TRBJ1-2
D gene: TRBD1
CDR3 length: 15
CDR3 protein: CASNPTGGEVNGYTF
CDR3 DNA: TGTGCCAGCAACCCCACAGGGGGCGAGGTCAATGGCTACACCTTC

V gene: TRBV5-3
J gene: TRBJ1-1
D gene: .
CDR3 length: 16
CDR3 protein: CARSLAEREPSTEAFF
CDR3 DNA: TGTGCCAGAAGCTTGGCCGAACGGGAACCGAGTACTGAAGCTTTCTTT

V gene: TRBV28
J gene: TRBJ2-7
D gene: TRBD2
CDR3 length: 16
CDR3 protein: CASSKTTSSGTYEQYF
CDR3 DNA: TGTGCCAGCAGCAAGACAACGTCTAGCGGCACTTACGAGCAGTACTTC